This record covers a single TCR beta chain. The CDR3 totals 17 residues. CDR1 is SEHNR, CDR2 FQNEAQ, per germline (reference sequence). V lost 5 bases and J lost 8, with 27 bases in between. How the authors handled the data: The authors estimated nucleated cell counts from reference gene primer amplification. Only in-frame clones appear in the TCRdb table, and some are missing; sequencing was by immunoSEQ multiplex PCR. V and J calls and clone size are given by that table; D and trimming were obtained from the DNA. The sample comprises 120,000 to 150,000 clones, approximately 84% of which are singletons, and 2.6% rests with the top ten. These data belong to a study of blood T cell repertoires in COVID-19. Study-wide context: The samples span acute and convalescent COVID-19 from the United States, Italy and Spain. PBMCs, B-cell-depleted T cells, or T cells provided the cDNA or gDNA that made up the material.

The chain joins TRBV7-9 to TRBJ1-2; D is undetermined. Source material: peripheral blood. The sequence came from a human donor with acute or convalescent COVID-19. The donor label of this sample is uncertain. As DNA, the CDR3 is TGTGCCAGCAGCCTTGCGCGGTTGTTGGCATCCGACGGAGGCTACACCTTC. It yields the protein CASSLARLLASDGGYTF.